Each of the 29 T cell receptor beta chains below was sequenced from the same sample in a study of CD8 T cells in Susac syndrome. Reverse transcription of roughly 0.5 to 1 ug RNA was carried out with random hexamers. TCRdb re-called the immunoSEQ multiplex PCR reads with MiXCR, one entry per CDR3 protein. The sample consists of approximately 300,000 distinct CDR3 sequences, over 75% of them appearing once. The sample comprised CD8+ T cells from PBMCs. These receptors were taken from a human donor with multiple sclerosis.

This rearrangement joins TRBV28 to TRBJ1-2; D is possibly TRBD1 (6 bases). CDR3 size: 12 residues. Germline-derived CDR1 and CDR2 are MDHEN and SYDVKM. V was cut by 6 bases and J by 12 bases, with 17 bases left in between. The CDR3 spells CASSRRGLGHTF. CDR3 nucleotides: TGTGCCAGCAGCCGCAGGGGTTTAGGCCACACCTTC.

Of note for this clonotype: An end of the junction differs from the germline gene, which may be a read error. The V call is TRBV7-8, the J call TRBJ2-7, with TRBD1 matching 9 bases. CDR3 size: 14 residues. CDR1 SGHVS and CDR2 FQNEAQ come from the germline V gene. This CDR3 reads CAGSPRDRDHEQYF. For the CDR3, the DNA is TGTGCCGGCAGCCCCCGGGACAGGGATCACGAGCAGTACTTC.

The chain recombines TRBV11-2 with TRBJ2-3; the D gene is possibly TRBD1 (6 bases). Per the germline V gene, CDR1 is SGHAT and CDR2 is FQNNGV. V gave up 2 bases and J gave up 3 bases, with 12 bases separating them. The CDR3 has 15 residues. The CDR3 coding sequence is TGTGCCAGCAGCTTAACAGGGCTCGGTACAGATACGCAGTATTTT. It codes for CASSLTGLGTDTQYF.

Here the CDR3 DNA reads TGTGCCAGCAGCCAAGAAGAAGGGACAGGGCAGAACACCGGGGAGCTGTTTTTT. This translates into CASSQEEGTGQNTGELFF. This sequence joins TRBV14 and TRBJ2-2; 9 bases align to TRBD1. Trimming at V came to 0 bases and at J to 1 base, leaving 6 bases not matched to a gene. CDR1 SGHDN and CDR2 FVKESK come from the germline V gene. This CDR3 spans 18 amino acids.

V gene TRBV20-1 combines with J gene TRBJ2-3; 7 bases fit TRBD1. The CDR3 consists of 14 residues. Germline V gene lookup returns CDR1 DFQATT and CDR2 SNEGSKA (reference sequence). V lost 0 bases and J lost 8; bases outside the gene matches: 8. This chain's CDR3 is CSARDRQGRGTQYF. Here the CDR3 DNA reads TGCAGTGCTAGAGACCGACAGGGTAGGGGTACGCAGTATTTT.

The chain carries TRBV12-3 or TRBV12-4 and TRBJ1-2; no clear D gene. The CDR3 totals 13 residues. V was clipped by 6 bases and J by 1 base, with 9 bases between them. DNA for the CDR3: TGTGCCAGCAGGACGGATCTTAACTATGGCTACACCTTC. Its protein is CASRTDLNYGYTF.

There are a few counts of this clonotype. The chain has TRBV27 and TRBJ2-7, with no clear D. The germline V and J ends were trimmed by 3 bases and 3 bases, with 9 bases remaining between them. Germline V gives CDR1 MNHEY, CDR2 SMNVEV (reference sequence). The CDR3 consists of 13 residues. This CDR3 is CASSFSPGYEQYF. The CDR3 DNA reads TGTGCCAGCAGTTTCTCTCCCGGCTACGAGCAGTACTTC.

This chain connects TRBV4-3 to TRBJ2-3; a weak D match, TRBD2 (5 bases). This CDR3 comprises 15 residues. V lost 4 bases, J lost 1 base, and 12 bases lay in between. Per germline, CDR1 LGHNA and CDR2 YSLEER. The CDR3 sequence is CASSPSRARTDTQYF. The CDR3 nucleotides are TGCGCCAGCAGCCCGTCGAGGGCCCGCACAGATACGCAGTATTTT.

J is TRBJ2-7 and V is TRBV7-2; maybe TRBD2 (5 bases). Germline values: CDR1 SGHTA, CDR2 FQGNSA. Between the trimmed V and J ends, which lost 4 bases and 1 base, there was a span of 11 bases. The CDR3 covers 14 residues. Here the CDR3 reads CASSSGVRSYEQYF. CDR3 sequence (DNA): TGTGCCAGCAGCTCCGGGGTTCGTTCCTACGAGCAGTACTTC.

The V call is TRBV7-9, the J call TRBJ2-7; 10 positions match TRBD2. The germline CDR1 and CDR2 sequences are SEHNR and FQNEAQ (reference sequence). This CDR3 has 15 residues. Trimming took 4 bases from V and 5 from J; bases not matched to a gene: 8. CDR3 in DNA: TGTGCCAGCAGCTCACCGAGAGCGGGGGGGGACGAGCAGTACTTC. It yields the protein CASSSPRAGGDEQYF. Full variable domain (missing parts from reference TRBV7-9 and TRBJ2-7): DTGVSQNPRHKITKRGQNVTFRCDPISEHNRLYWYRQTLGQGPEFLTYFQNEAQLEKSRLLSDRFSAERPKGSFSTLEIQRTEQGDSAMYLCASSSPRAGGDEQYFGPGTRLTVT.

This clonotype was picked up one time. DNA for the CDR3: TGTGCCAGCAGCACGGACAGGTACTACGAGCAGTACTTC. Protein sequence: CASSTDRYYEQYF. This chain uses TRBV28 with TRBJ2-7; TRBD1 matches at 7 bases. Germline CDR1 and CDR2: MDHEN and SYDVKM. The J segment lost 3 bases and the V segment lost 6 bases, leaving 5 bases of the junction unmatched. The CDR3 sequence is 13 residues long.

The chain has TRBV20-1 and TRBJ2-5, with D tentatively TRBD1 or TRBD2 (5 bases each). Germline CDR1 reads DFQATT; CDR2 reads SNEGSKA (reference sequence). This CDR3 is built from 16 residues. The germline V and J ends were trimmed by 0 bases and 2 bases, with 16 bases remaining between them. The CDR3 sequence: CSARDSTKGEQETQYF. The CDR3, as DNA: TGCAGTGCTAGAGATTCTACCAAAGGGGAGCAAGAGACCCAGTACTTC.

The sample holds one count of this clonotype. This sequence joins TRBV23-1 and TRBJ2-5; D may be TRBD1 (6 bases). TRBV23-1 is flagged as an ORF with uncertain function. CDR3 length equals 17 residues. Trimming left V 4 bases short and J 5 bases short, with 23 bases between. CDR3 amino acids: CASSRKMRLTGRETQYF. DNA for the CDR3: TGCGCCAGCAGTCGGAAAATGAGATTGACAGGTCGCGAGACCCAGTACTTC.

The chain has TRBV4-2 and TRBJ2-3; the match to TRBD2 covers 8 bases. From germline, CDR1 is LGHNA and CDR2 YNFKEQ. This CDR3 region has 16 residues. V was pared by 0 bases and J by 6 bases, with 8 bases of the junction left unmatched. CDR3 DNA sequence: TGTGCCAGCAGCCAAGAAAGGCAAGCGGGGGTTGATACGCAGTATTTT. Translation: CASSQERQAGVDTQYF.

The chain combines TRBV19 with TRBJ1-1, with a weak D call TRBD1 (5 bases). Germline V CDR1 and CDR2: LNHDA, SQIVND (reference sequence). Trimming took off 3 bases at V and 3 bases at J, with 8 bases between the two ends. The length of the CDR3 is 13 residues. CDR3 DNA: TGTGCCAGTAGTATGAACAGGTACACTGAAGCTTTCTTT. It specifies CASSMNRYTEAFF.

This chain uses TRBV6-1 with TRBJ2-3; 7 bases map to TRBD2. CDR1 is MNHNS, CDR2 SASEGT, per germline. V lost 3 bases to trimming and J lost 4 bases; unmatched junction nucleotides: 7. This CDR3 has 15 residues. Here the CDR3 DNA reads TGTGCCAGCAGTGATCGGGCTAGCGGAGCAGATACGCAGTATTTT. Protein: CASSDRASGADTQYF.

The rearrangement links TRBV13 to TRBJ2-3, with 13 nucleotides matching TRBD2. CDR3 length: 19 residues. V was clipped by 1 base and J by 3 bases; unmatched bases: 10. Germline V CDR1 and CDR2: PRHDT, FYEKMQ (reference sequence). The CDR3 nucleotides are TGTGCCAGCAGCTTAGTGGTCGGTGGACTAGCGGGGGAGACAGATACGCAGTATTTT. Its translation is CASSLVVGGLAGETDTQYF.

This sequence joins TRBV5-4 and TRBJ1-6; 7 bases align to TRBD1. The J segment lost 8 bases and the V segment lost 2 bases, leaving 10 bases of the junction unmatched. The CDR3 is made up of 16 amino acids. From germline, CDR1 is SGHNT and CDR2 YYREEE (reference sequence). The CDR3 DNA follows: TGTGCCAGCAGCTTCTTTACAGGGGTGGTAGATTCACCCCTCCACTTT. Translated, it gives CASSFFTGVVDSPLHF. The whole variable domain, filled in from reference TRBV5-4 and TRBJ1-6, reads ETGVTQSPTHLIKTRGQQVTLRCSSQSGHNTVSWYQQALGQGPQFIFQYYREEENGRGNFPPRFSGLQFPNYSSELNVNALELDDSALYLCASSFFTGVVDSPLHFGNGTRLTVT.

This chain uses TRBV6-2 or TRBV6-3 with TRBJ2-7, with TRBD2 matching over 7 bases. V lost 7 bases, J lost 5 bases, and 5 bases stayed unmatched. The CDR3 runs to 12 residues. Germline assignment: CDR1 MNHEY and CDR2 SVGEGT. This CDR3 reads CASIGRANEQYF. DNA of the CDR3: TGTGCCAGCATTGGGAGGGCCAACGAGCAGTACTTC.

The chain joins TRBV28 to TRBJ2-7; either TRBD1 or TRBD2 may supply D (5 bases each). From germline, CDR1 is MDHEN and CDR2 SYDVKM. The CDR3 consists of 14 residues. CDR3 in amino acids: CLKTWGPDSYEQYF. Here the CDR3 DNA reads TGTCTTAAAACTTGGGGACCTGACTCCTACGAGCAGTACTTC.

This clonotype was counted between two and nine times. V is TRBV19 and J is TRBJ2-7, with D maybe TRBD1 (5 bases). This CDR3 comprises 14 residues. In germline, CDR1 is LNHDA, CDR2 SQIVND (reference sequence). V was trimmed by 5 bases and J by 2 bases, leaving 13 bases between them. The CDR3, as DNA: TGTGCCAGTAGTGCCCTCCAGGGCGCCTACGAGCAGTACTTC. The encoded protein is CASSALQGAYEQYF.

The chain recombines TRBV27 with TRBJ2-7; 10 positions match TRBD1. V lost 5 bases, J lost 7 bases, and 2 bases stayed unmatched. The CDR3 covers 12 residues. In germline, CDR1 is MNHEY, CDR2 SMNVEV (reference sequence). The CDR3 sequence: CASSPDRGEQYF. Here the CDR3 DNA reads TGTGCCAGCAGTCCGGACAGGGGGGAGCAGTACTTC.

This clonotype was seen more than once but under ten times. The chain uses TRBV7-9 and TRBJ1-4; D is uncertain. The length of the CDR3 is 14 residues. Germline V lookup: CDR1 SEHNR, CDR2 FQNEAQ (reference sequence). V was clipped by 4 bases and J by 9 bases, with 15 bases between them. The CDR3 DNA reads TGTGCCAGCAGCTGGCGCCGGGCAGGAAAAAAACTGTTTTTT. As protein: CASSWRRAGKKLFF.

V is TRBV2 and J is TRBJ1-2; 9 bases fit TRBD1. This CDR3 contains 14 residues. The ends lost 2 bases at V and 8 bases at J; junction bases unmatched: 6. Germline V gives CDR1 SNHLY, CDR2 FYNNEI. The CDR3 sequence is CASSERGDRDGYTF. The CDR3 region has the DNA TGTGCCAGCAGTGAAAGGGGGGACAGGGACGGCTACACCTTC.

Comment on this clonotype: It is unclear where the CDR3 begins or ends on the DNA, so no DNA is shown, and the CDR3 is as TCRdb lists it. V gene TRBV13 combines with J gene TRBJ2-2. The CDR3 totals 14 residues, both ends included. Germline lookup yields CDR1 PRHDT and CDR2 FYEKMQ (reference sequence). The CDR3 is CASSLRRRAGELFF.

The chain links TRBV7-2 to TRBJ2-1, with 9 positions matching TRBD1. V shed 5 bases, J shed 6 bases, and the junction held 14 bases outside the gene matches. The CDR3 loop spans 17 amino acids. The germline V gene encodes CDR1 SGHTA and CDR2 FQGNSA. The CDR3 loop reads CASSLVLTGGESNEQFF. CDR3 nucleotides: TGTGCCAGCAGCCTTGTTCTGACAGGGGGGGAATCCAATGAGCAGTTCTTC.

The rearrangement joins TRBV6-4 to TRBJ1-6; TRBD1 aligns across 7 bases. The germline V gene encodes CDR1 MRHNA and CDR2 SNTAGT. The CDR3 is 13 residues long. J lost 8 bases, V lost 6 bases, and 4 bases had no gene match. DNA of the CDR3: TGTGCCAGCAGCGACAGGGAACATTCACCCCTCCACTTT. Its protein product is CASSDREHSPLHF.

This chain connects TRBV12-3 or TRBV12-4 to TRBJ1-2; TRBD1 matches at 7 bases. The CDR3 covers 14 residues. J lost 2 bases, V lost 5 bases, and 5 bases had no gene match. CDR3 region: CASSRDSANYGYTF. In nucleotides, the CDR3 is TGTGCCAGCAGTAGGGACAGTGCAAACTATGGCTACACCTTC.

The gene calls are TRBV7-8 and TRBJ2-5; D is possibly TRBD2 (5 bases). The V gene's germline CDR1 is SGHVS and CDR2 FQNEAQ. The length of the CDR3 is 15 residues. V lost 6 bases and J lost 3, with 17 bases in between. CDR3 protein: CASRRLATWKETQYF. CDR3 nucleotide sequence: TGTGCCAGCAGGCGTCTAGCAACTTGGAAAGAGACCCAGTACTTC.